The 28 T cell receptor beta chains presented below share a single source sample, sequenced in a study of T cell changes during pregnancy in multiple sclerosis. TCRdb's table, derived via immunoSEQ multiplex PCR, lists solely in-frame clones and lacks some. The sample includes 90,000 or so clones, over 85% of them seen just once. This sample comprised peripheral blood, obtained after pregnancy. These receptors were collected from a female donor in good health, enrolled as a control in a pregnancy study.

The V gene is TRBV7-4, the J gene TRBJ1-5; 9 bases are shared with TRBD1. CDR1 and CDR2 (germline): SGHVT, SQSDAQ. CDR3 size: 16 residues. J gave up 5 bases and V 4 bases, and 9 bases lay outside the gene matches. CDR3 DNA: TGTGCCAGCAGCTCCCACCGCCGGACAGGGGATCAGCCCCAGCATTTT. It specifies CASSSHRRTGDQPQHF.

CDR3 residues: CASGRTGFYEQYF. The CDR3 coding sequence is TGTGCCAGCGGGAGGACAGGGTTCTACGAGCAGTACTTC. This chain uses TRBV6-1 with TRBJ2-7; 8 nucleotides line up with TRBD1. Trimming removed 8 bases from V and 3 bases from J; junction bases left unmatched: 6. The CDR3 has 13 amino acids. CDR1 and CDR2 from the germline V gene are MNHNS and SASEGT.

The gene calls are TRBV5-1 and TRBJ2-5; TRBD2 is a possible D gene (6 bases). The V gene's germline CDR1 is SGHRS and CDR2 YFSETQ. This CDR3 has 16 residues. V was shortened by 4 bases and J by 2 bases, with 18 bases between the two germline ends. CDR3 bases: TGCGCCAGCAGCCCAAAAGGCGGCGGGGCACAAGAGACCCAGTACTTC. Protein product: CASSPKGGGAQETQYF.

The rearrangement uses TRBV7-9 and TRBJ2-7, with D perhaps matching TRBD1 (6 bases). Per the germline V gene, CDR1 is SEHNR and CDR2 is FQNEAQ (reference sequence). The CDR3 length is 14 residues. V shed 1 base and J shed 7 bases, with 14 bases lying between them. The CDR3 spells CASSLGSGGDEQYF. CDR3 nucleotide sequence: TGTGCCAGCAGCTTAGGTTCTGGGGGCGATGAGCAGTACTTC.

This clone appeared once. The chain has TRBV5-6 and TRBJ2-1, with TRBD2 identical over 7 bases. The CDR3 spans 16 residues. The germline CDR1 and CDR2 sequences are SGHDT and YYEEEE. J lost 3 bases, V lost 0 bases, and 6 bases had no gene match. CDR3 sequence (DNA): TGTGCCAGCAGCTTGGCCGCGGGAGCAGGCTACAATGAGCAGTTCTTC. Translated: CASSLAAGAGYNEQFF.

The chain couples TRBV7-9 to TRBJ2-7; TRBD1 matches at 9 bases. There are 16 residues in the CDR3. V trimming: 4 bases; J trimming: 2 bases; junction bases outside the gene matches: 9. The germline CDR1 and CDR2 sequences are SEHNR and FQNEAQ (reference sequence). The CDR3 sequence is CASSYGSGTGTYEQYF. The CDR3 DNA reads TGTGCCAGCAGCTACGGTTCTGGGACAGGGACCTACGAGCAGTACTTC.

The gene calls are TRBV7-2 and TRBJ2-3; possible D gene TRBD2, 6 bases. Trimming took 1 base from V and 6 from J, leaving 14 bases between them. The CDR3 covers 15 residues. Germline V lookup: CDR1 SGHTA, CDR2 FQGNSA. CDR3 loop: CASSLGAGTADTQYF. The CDR3 DNA is TGTGCCAGCAGCTTAGGGGCGGGAACGGCGGATACGCAGTATTTT.

This clone was detected once. The genes are TRBV7-6 and TRBJ2-2, with TRBD2 matching over 13 bases. This CDR3 has 17 residues. Germline assignment: CDR1 SGHVS and CDR2 FNYEAQ. V lost 2 bases to trimming and J lost 3 bases; unmatched junction nucleotides: 3. The CDR3: CASSLTTSGRYTGELFF. CDR3 coding DNA: TGTGCCAGCAGCTTAACGACTAGCGGGAGGTACACCGGGGAGCTGTTTTTT. Complete variable domain (other parts from reference TRBV7-6 and TRBJ2-2): GAGVSQSPRYKVTKRGQDVALRCDPISGHVSLYWYRQALGQGPEFLTYFNYEAQQDKSGLPNDRFSAERPEGSISTLTIQRTEQRDSAMYRCASSLTTSGRYTGELFFGEGSRLTVL.

The chain combines TRBV27 with TRBJ1-2; 7 nucleotides match TRBD1. V trimming: 8 bases; J trimming: 3 bases; junction bases outside the gene matches: 9. The CDR3 has 14 amino acids. Germline V lookup: CDR1 MNHEY, CDR2 SMNVEV (reference sequence). The CDR3 coding sequence is TGTGCCAGCCGAGAAACAGGGGCGGACTATGGCTACACCTTC. This encodes CASRETGADYGYTF.

The rearrangement joins TRBV9 to TRBJ2-3; D unclear. CDR3 size: 12 residues. Trimming took off 4 bases at V and 2 bases at J, with 5 bases between the two ends. CDR1 and CDR2 from the germline V gene are SGDLS and YYNGEE. CDR3 sequence: CASSRLTDTQYF. CDR3 nucleotides: TGTGCCAGCAGCCGACTCACAGATACGCAGTATTTT.

V and J are TRBV19 and TRBJ2-7; TRBD1 aligns across 9 bases. From germline, CDR1 is LNHDA and CDR2 SQIVND (reference sequence). V was clipped by 6 bases and J by 3 bases; unmatched bases: 9. This CDR3 comprises 15 residues. CDR3 sequence: CASRPAGQGIYEQYF. CDR3 DNA: TGTGCCAGTAGGCCGGCGGGACAGGGCATCTACGAGCAGTACTTC.

The J gene is TRBJ2-1, the V gene TRBV29-1, with D perhaps matching TRBD1 (5 bases). Looked up from germline, CDR1 is SQVTM and CDR2 is ANQGSEA. The CDR3 has 19 residues. Trimming removed 3 bases from V and 0 bases from J, with 24 bases in between. This chain's CDR3 is CSVDPQGTANYYSYNEQFF. In DNA form, the CDR3 reads TGCAGCGTTGATCCCCAGGGAACCGCGAACTATTACTCCTACAATGAGCAGTTCTTC.

The chain is built from TRBV2 and TRBJ2-1; tentative D call: TRBD1 (6 bases). V was pared by 7 bases and J by 0 bases, with 13 bases between. This CDR3 contains 15 residues. In germline, CDR1 is SNHLY, CDR2 FYNNEI. CDR3 in amino acids: CASNLQGPSYNEQFF. In DNA form, the CDR3 reads TGTGCCAGCAACCTTCAGGGGCCCTCCTACAATGAGCAGTTCTTC.

The genes are TRBV7-9 and TRBJ2-3; D unclear. CDR1 is SEHNR, CDR2 FQNEAQ, per germline (reference sequence). This CDR3 is built from 14 residues. Trimming left V 10 bases short and J 2 bases short, with 16 bases between. The CDR3 DNA follows: TGTGCCATTAATGGTGGCGGATTCACAGATACGCAGTATTTT. Amino acids: CAINGGGFTDTQYF.

The genes are TRBV7-2 and TRBJ1-5, with D hard to call. The V gene lost 4 bases and the J gene lost 3 bases, with 7 bases spanning the gap. Germline lookup yields CDR1 SGHTA and CDR2 FQGNSA. The CDR3 is 13 residues long. Here the CDR3 reads CASSYYINQPQHF. As DNA, the CDR3 is TGTGCCAGCAGCTACTATATCAATCAGCCCCAGCATTTT.

This rearrangement joins TRBV28 to TRBJ2-1; TRBD2 matches 10 bases. The CDR3 is made up of 17 amino acids. V shed 5 bases and J 0 bases; nucleotides not matched to a gene: 7. Germline loops: CDR1 MDHEN, CDR2 SYDVKM. The CDR3 DNA reads TGTGCCAGCAGTACATATAGCGGGAGGAGCTCCTACAATGAGCAGTTCTTC. It specifies CASSTYSGRSSYNEQFF.

This chain joins TRBV6-1 and TRBJ2-3, with TRBD1 matching 7 bases. V shed 6 bases, J shed 2 bases, and the junction held 5 bases outside the gene matches. The germline V gene has CDR1 MNHNS and CDR2 SASEGT. The CDR3 runs 14 residues. CDR3 sequence: CASRRQGYTDTQYF. CDR3 nucleotides: TGTGCCAGCAGGCGACAGGGTTACACAGATACGCAGTATTTT.

The V and J genes are TRBV27 and TRBJ1-5, with unresolved D. CDR3 length equals 15 residues. Germline CDR1 and CDR2: MNHEY and SMNVEV (reference sequence). Trimming shortened V by 3 bases and J by 0 bases, and 9 bases separated the two germline ends. The CDR3 region has the DNA TGTGCCAGCAGTTTGAACGGGTATAGCAATCAGCCCCAGCATTTT. Protein product: CASSLNGYSNQPQHF.

The rearrangement joins TRBV11-3 to TRBJ1-1, with no clear D. CDR3 length: 13 residues. Germline CDR1 reads SGHNT; CDR2 reads YENEEA. Trimming left V 5 bases short and J 6 bases short, with 13 bases between. The CDR3 reads CASSPYPGAEAFF. CDR3 nucleotide sequence: TGTGCCAGCAGCCCCTACCCCGGGGCTGAAGCTTTCTTT.

The CDR3 DNA reads TGTGCCAGCAGTCCCCCGCGGGTCAATCAGCCCCAGCATTTT. Translated: CASSPPRVNQPQHF. The rearrangement links TRBV28 to TRBJ1-5; D remains ambiguous. Deletions cut 5 bases from V and 3 bases from J, with 11 bases between. CDR3 length equals 14 residues. Germline V gene data show CDR1 as MDHEN and CDR2 as SYDVKM.

The chain employs TRBV18 and TRBJ2-7, with TRBD2 matching over 9 bases. The CDR3 runs to 16 residues. V was pared by 0 bases and J by 4 bases, with 7 bases of the junction left unmatched. Germline CDR1 reads KGHSH; CDR2 reads LQKENI. This CDR3 is CASSPPTSGRKYEQYF. The CDR3 region has the DNA TGTGCCAGCTCACCACCGACTAGCGGACGAAAGTACGAGCAGTACTTC.

This chain links TRBV7-6 with TRBJ2-7; D gene uncertain. The CDR3 is made up of 12 amino acids. Germline V gene data show CDR1 as SGHVS and CDR2 as FNYEAQ. V was clipped by 4 bases and J by 0 bases, with 4 bases between them. CDR3 residues: CASSYSSYEQYF. DNA for the CDR3: TGTGCCAGCAGCTACAGCTCCTACGAGCAGTACTTC.

The chain recombines TRBV2 with TRBJ1-2; 8 nucleotides align to TRBD1. The V and J ends lost 3 bases and 4 bases, in that order; junction bases with no gene match: 4. CDR3 length: 14 amino acids. Germline V gives CDR1 SNHLY, CDR2 FYNNEI. The chain's CDR3 is CASSEAGGIYGYTF. DNA for the CDR3: TGTGCCAGCAGTGAGGCAGGGGGCATCTATGGCTACACCTTC.

The rearrangement joins TRBV2 to TRBJ1-5; D is unresolved. The CDR3 covers 16 residues. Looked up from germline, CDR1 is SNHLY and CDR2 is FYNNEI. V was clipped by 4 bases and J by 5 bases, with 18 bases between them. The CDR3 loop is CASSVPRPGSHQPQHF. The CDR3, as DNA: TGTGCCAGCAGTGTACCCCGCCCAGGCAGTCATCAGCCCCAGCATTTT.

The J gene is TRBJ2-7, the V gene TRBV28; 7 nucleotides agree with TRBD1. Germline V gene data show CDR1 as MDHEN and CDR2 as SYDVKM. The CDR3 is made up of 16 amino acids. J lost 3 bases, V lost 4 bases, and 12 bases had no gene match. The CDR3 nucleotides read TGTGCCAGCAGTTCCACTCTTCCGGGACAGATCTACGAGCAGTACTTC. Translation gives CASSSTLPGQIYEQYF. Full variable domain (rest looked up from reference TRBV28 and TRBJ2-7): DVKVTQSSRYLVKRTGEKVFLECVQDMDHENMFWYRQDPGLGLRLIYFSYDVKMKEKGDIPEGYSVSREKKERFSLILESASTNQTSMYLCASSSTLPGQIYEQYFGPGTRLTVT.

The rearrangement uses TRBV27 and TRBJ1-3; a weak D match, TRBD1 (6 bases). Trimming cost V 6 bases and J 4 bases, with 10 bases left between them. From germline, CDR1 is MNHEY and CDR2 SMNVEV (reference sequence). The CDR3 is 13 residues long. The CDR3 protein is CASSLDRGNTIYF. The DNA for the CDR3 is TGTGCCAGCAGCCTGGACAGAGGAAACACCATATATTTT.

CDR3 sequence (DNA): TGCACCAGCAGCCAAGGGACTAGCGGGAGGGCCGGAAACGACGGGGAGCTGTTTTTT. It translates to CTSSQGTSGRAGNDGELFF. This chain joins TRBV1 and TRBJ2-2; TRBD2 is the table's D call and was not checked against the DNA. TRBV1 is tagged as a pseudogene. The CDR3 consists of 19 residues.

The V and J genes are TRBV9 and TRBJ2-3; 11 bases line up with TRBD2. Germline-derived CDR1 and CDR2 are SGDLS and YYNGEE. Trimming at V came to 1 base and at J to 2 bases, leaving 12 bases not matched to a gene. This CDR3 is 19 amino acids long. CDR3 amino acids: CASSVRGTSGRGPTDTQYF. The CDR3 DNA sequence: TGTGCCAGCAGCGTACGGGGCACTAGCGGGAGAGGTCCCACAGATACGCAGTATTTT.